This TCR beta chain stems from a study of cytomegalovirus exposure and HLA in healthy donors. The overall study: In an earlier analysis, approximately 120 million unique TCR beta sequences were found from some 170 million T cells.

The germline V gene encodes CDR1 LNHDA and CDR2 SQIVND (reference sequence). This CDR3 region has 13 residues. The germline V and J ends were trimmed by 6 bases and 5 bases, with 13 bases remaining between them. 60 Vbeta and 13 Jbeta primers were used in PCR. Repertoires were generated with immunoSEQ multiplex PCR, while TCRdb's copy carries only in-frame clones and drops some. The sample has about 120,000 clones, 82% seen once; the top ten hold 2.5%. Material: PBMCs. This receptor was taken from a woman aged 18-29 years in good health and CMV-seronegative. The chain links TRBV19 to TRBJ1-1; D is perhaps TRBD1 (6 bases). The CDR3 loop reads CASRPTRGTEAFF. The CDR3 DNA follows: TGTGCCAGTAGGCCAACCAGGGGAACTGAAGCTTTCTTT.